This T cell receptor beta chain was sequenced during a study of blood T cell repertoires in COVID-19. Across the whole study: The analysed material was cDNA or gDNA that came from T cells, B-cell-depleted T cells, or PBMCs.

Generated by immunoSEQ multiplex PCR, the TCRdb table keeps only in-frame clones and is missing some. Counted here are 390,000 or so clones, around four fifths occurring once; the ten biggest clones make up 5% to 5.5%. Cohort assignment relied on participant-reported clinical history. Each recovered donor of Cohort 3 presented with two negative PCRs, clearance, or symptom resolution. V was cut by 4 bases and J by 2 bases, with 17 bases left in between. The germline gives CDR1 SGHDT, CDR2 YYEEEE. The length of the CDR3 is 16 residues. This clonotype was sampled from a woman between 50 and 59 years old who had recovered from COVID-19. Sequencing used PBMCs or T cells enriched from blood (not recorded which). The rearrangement uses TRBV5-6 and TRBJ2-3, with a possible D match to TRBD2 (7 bases). CDR3 residues: CASSRRGGGFTDTQYF. The CDR3 nucleotides are TGTGCCAGCAGCCGGCGGGGCGGGGGCTTCACAGATACGCAGTATTTT.